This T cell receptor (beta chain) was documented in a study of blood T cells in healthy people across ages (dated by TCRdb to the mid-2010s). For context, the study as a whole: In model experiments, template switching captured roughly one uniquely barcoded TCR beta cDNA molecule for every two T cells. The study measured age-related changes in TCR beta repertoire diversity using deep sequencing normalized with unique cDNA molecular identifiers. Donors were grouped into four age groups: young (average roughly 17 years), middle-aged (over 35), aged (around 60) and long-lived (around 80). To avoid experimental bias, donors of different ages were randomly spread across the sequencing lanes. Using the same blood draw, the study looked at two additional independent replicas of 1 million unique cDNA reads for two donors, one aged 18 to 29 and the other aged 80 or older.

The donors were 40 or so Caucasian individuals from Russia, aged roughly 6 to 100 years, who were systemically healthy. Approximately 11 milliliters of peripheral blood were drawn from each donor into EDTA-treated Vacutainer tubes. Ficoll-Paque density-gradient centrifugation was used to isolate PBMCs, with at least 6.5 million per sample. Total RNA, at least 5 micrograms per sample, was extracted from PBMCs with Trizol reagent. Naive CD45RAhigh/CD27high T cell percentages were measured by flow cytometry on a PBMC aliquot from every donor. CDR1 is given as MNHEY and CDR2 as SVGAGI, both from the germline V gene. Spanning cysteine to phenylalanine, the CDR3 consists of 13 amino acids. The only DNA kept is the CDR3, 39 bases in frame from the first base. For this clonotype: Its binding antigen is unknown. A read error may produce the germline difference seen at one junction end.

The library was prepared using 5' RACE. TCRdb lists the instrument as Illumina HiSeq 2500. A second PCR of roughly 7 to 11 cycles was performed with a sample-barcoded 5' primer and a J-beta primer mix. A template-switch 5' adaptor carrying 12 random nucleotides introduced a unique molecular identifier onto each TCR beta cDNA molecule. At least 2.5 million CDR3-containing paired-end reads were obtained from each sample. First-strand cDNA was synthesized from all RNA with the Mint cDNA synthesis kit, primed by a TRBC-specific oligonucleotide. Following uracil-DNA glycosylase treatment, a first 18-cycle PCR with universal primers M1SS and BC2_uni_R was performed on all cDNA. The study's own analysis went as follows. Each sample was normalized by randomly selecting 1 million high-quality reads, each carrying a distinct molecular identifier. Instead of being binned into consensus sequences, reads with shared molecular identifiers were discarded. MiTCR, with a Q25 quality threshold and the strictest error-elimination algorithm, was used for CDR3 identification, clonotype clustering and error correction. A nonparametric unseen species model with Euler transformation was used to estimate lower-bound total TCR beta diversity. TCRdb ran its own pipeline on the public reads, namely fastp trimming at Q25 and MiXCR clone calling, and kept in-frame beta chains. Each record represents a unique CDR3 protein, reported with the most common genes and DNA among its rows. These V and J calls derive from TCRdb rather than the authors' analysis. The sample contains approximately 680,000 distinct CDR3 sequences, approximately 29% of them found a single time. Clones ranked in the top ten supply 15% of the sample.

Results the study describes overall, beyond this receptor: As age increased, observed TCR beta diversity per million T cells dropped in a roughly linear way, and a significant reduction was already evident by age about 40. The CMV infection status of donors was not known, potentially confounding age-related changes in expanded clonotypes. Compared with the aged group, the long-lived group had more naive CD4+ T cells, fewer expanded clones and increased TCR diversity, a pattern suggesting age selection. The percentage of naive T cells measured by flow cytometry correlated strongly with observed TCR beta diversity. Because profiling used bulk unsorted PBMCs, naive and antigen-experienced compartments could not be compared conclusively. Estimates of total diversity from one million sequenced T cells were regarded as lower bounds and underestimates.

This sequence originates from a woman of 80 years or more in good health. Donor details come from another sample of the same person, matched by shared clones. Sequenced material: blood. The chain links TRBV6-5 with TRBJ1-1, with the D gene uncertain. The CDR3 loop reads CAGSYSMAVEAFF. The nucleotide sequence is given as TGTGCCGGCAGTTACTCGATGGCCGTCGAAGCTTTCTTT.